This T cell receptor (beta chain) was recovered during a study of shared clonotypes between healthy human individuals. Sequencing was performed with immunoSEQ multiplex PCR; in TCRdb, only in-frame clones are kept and a portion is missing. The data contain 600,000 or so clones, 90% to 95% of them seen just once; the ten biggest clones take up around 0.11%. Naive CD8 isolation took CD45RO-negative cells positively selected for CCR7 and excluded terminally differentiated effector memory CD45RA+ cells. CDR1 and CDR2 (germline): SGHDN, FVKESK. V was cut by 0 bases and J by 0 bases, with 6 bases left in between. The CDR3 runs to 15 residues.

The specimen sequenced was naive CD8+ T cells sorted from blood. The chain joins TRBV14 to TRBJ2-1; unclear D gene. The clonotype originates from a woman in her 30s in good health. CDR3 sequence: CASSQDVGSYNEQFF. The CDR3 DNA sequence: TGTGCCAGCAGCCAAGACGTGGGCTCCTACAATGAGCAGTTCTTC.